One sample yielded the 4 T cell receptor beta chains listed below, sequenced in a study of Ad26.COV2.S vaccination and SARS-CoV-2 variants (dated by TCRdb to 2020 to 2023). Preparation of the library involved the immunoSEQ multiplex PCR assay. TCRdb mirrors the immuneACCESS table, restricted to in-frame sequences. Some clones are absent from its copies; in checked studies, under half trace to an unresolved V gene, and the reason for the others is unknown. Present in this sample are around 310,000 clones, under 90% of which were seen just once. Around 5% of the sample is taken by the ten largest. The treatment or condition label for this specimen denotes: around 19 received Ad26.COV2.S at low or high dose, single or two shots; 5 received placebo; per-sample allocation not given. Repertoires of vaccine and placebo recipients were sequenced from samples collected on day 63 after the first injection.

The sample was peripheral blood, taken in a trial of Ad26.COV2.S vaccine versus placebo. These receptor sequences come from a person aged 18-65 years who received the Ad26.COV2.S COVID-19 vaccine or a placebo.

The chain recombines TRBV7-2 with TRBJ1-3; D is unresolved. The CDR3 is 14 amino acids. The V and J ends lost 1 base and 8 bases respectively, with 12 bases between them. Germline V gene lookup returns CDR1 SGHTA and CDR2 FQGNSA. The CDR3 loop is CASSLGTSVDTIYF. The CDR3 nucleotides read TGTGCCAGCAGCTTAGGGACGTCGGTGGACACCATATATTTT.

The chain employs TRBV4-3 and TRBJ2-1; 14 bases are shared with TRBD2. Germline V CDR1 and CDR2: LGHNA, YSLEER. V lost 1 base, J lost 7 bases, and 12 bases stayed unmatched. This CDR3 is 19 amino acids long. CDR3 sequence reads: CASSQAAGLAGGKSNEQFF. The DNA for the CDR3 is TGCGCCAGCAGCCAAGCGGCAGGACTAGCGGGGGGAAAAAGTAATGAGCAGTTCTTC.

The CDR3 protein is CASSPRTSGVTGELFF. CDR3 coding DNA: TGCGCCAGCAGCCCCCGGACTAGCGGGGTCACCGGGGAGCTGTTTTTT. The V gene is TRBV5-1, the J gene TRBJ2-2; 12 bases match TRBD2. Germline assignment: CDR1 SGHRS and CDR2 YFSETQ. The CDR3 runs 16 residues. The junction had 5 bases not matched to a gene; V was cut back by 4 bases and J by 4 bases.

V gene TRBV6-5 combines with J gene TRBJ1-1; D is unresolved. V lost 0 bases and J lost 5, with 4 bases in between. The CDR3 runs 12 residues. Germline values: CDR1 MNHEY, CDR2 SVGAGI. The CDR3: CASSYSQTEAFF. For the CDR3, the DNA is TGTGCCAGCAGTTACTCGCAGACTGAAGCTTTCTTT.